A selection of T cell receptor beta chains follows, all from one sample in a study of human T cells and chemical hapten exposure. TCRdb re-called the RACE reads through MiXCR, storing one row per CDR3 protein. The sample lists tens of thousands of distinct CDR3 sequences; roughly 13% were seen once. Sequencing was performed on whole blood, taken in connection with sensitization to the hapten diphenylcyclopropenone (DPC). Receptor source: a woman between 45 and 60 years old with alopecia areata. Some clones in this sample may be carry-over from other donors' samples. CDR3s include the opening cysteine and the closing phenylalanine or tryptophan. The D gene is left open where the match is weak. The listing skips clone size in some rows; elsewhere it reads once, few, many or a size class.

>TRBJ1-4|TRBD1|15|.|TRBV6-1
CASSEASGGVEKLFF
TGTGCCAGCAGTGAAGCCTCAGGGGGAGTTGAAAAACTGTTTTTT
>TRBJ2-1|TRBD2|15|.|TRBV5-1
CASSLLLAEDNEQFF
TGCGCCAGCAGCTTGCTACTAGCGGAGGACAATGAGCAGTTCTTC
>TRBJ1-1|.|13|few|TRBV5-6
CASSLGRATEAFF
TGTGCCAGCAGCTTGGGGAGGGCTACTGAAGCTTTCTTT
>TRBJ2-6|.|16|.|TRBV7-6
CASSHGRGSGANVLTF
TGTGCCAGCAGCCATGGACGGGGCTCTGGGGCCAACGTCCTGACTTTC
>TRBJ1-1|TRBD1|14|many|TRBV18
CASSPQGGGTEAFF
TGTGCCAGCTCACCCCAAGGGGGCGGGACTGAAGCTTTCTTT
>TRBJ2-7|TRBD2|15|.|TRBV20-1
CSASIGSGRAREQYF
TGCAGTGCTAGTATTGGAAGCGGGAGGGCCCGAGAGCAGTACTTC
>TRBJ2-2|TRBD2|15|many|TRBV6-4
CASSGLAGDTGELFF
TGTGCCAGCAGTGGACTAGCGGGAGACACCGGGGAGCTGTTTTTT
>TRBJ2-3|TRBD2|18|.|TRBV19
CASSISATSGRSTDTQYF
TGTGCCAGTAGTATCTCCGCGACTAGCGGGAGGTCCACAGATACGCAGTATTTT
>TRBJ2-7|.|13|.|TRBV7-2
CASRNIGSYEQYF
TGTGCCAGCCGAAACATAGGAAGCTACGAGCAGTACTTC
>TRBJ2-7|TRBD1|18|medium-sized|TRBV7-2
CASSLDPQTARGLNEQYF
TGTGCCAGCAGCTTAGACCCCCAGACGGCCAGGGGGCTTAACGAGCAGTACTTC
>TRBJ1-5|.|14|few|TRBV3-1
CASSQEGGGQPQHF
TGTGCCAGCAGCCAAGAGGGGGGAGGTCAGCCCCAGCATTTT
>TRBJ2-5|.|14|many|TRBV7-9
CASSPGGLRETQYF
TGTGCCAGCAGCCCGGGGGGCCTAAGAGAGACCCAGTACTTC
>TRBJ2-1|TRBD2|15|.|TRBV2
CAAQSRTSGYNEQFF
TGTGCCGCACAGTCGAGGACTAGCGGGTACAATGAGCAGTTCTTC
>TRBJ1-1|TRBD1|17|.|TRBV6-6
CASSPSNRQGMNTEAFF
TGTGCCAGCAGCCCATCAAACCGACAGGGTATGAACACTGAAGCTTTCTTT
>TRBJ2-5|TRBD2|14|.|TRBV28
CASWTSGTQETQYF
TGTGCCAGCTGGACTAGCGGGACACAAGAGACCCAGTACTTC
>TRBJ1-1|.|14|.|TRBV6-5
CASRKLTPNTEAFF
TGTGCCAGCAGAAAGTTAACACCGAACACTGAAGCTTTCTTT
>TRBJ2-5|TRBD2|14|many|TRBV20-1
CSASWAGGQETQYF
TGCAGTGCCTCCTGGGCGGGAGGCCAAGAGACCCAGTACTTC
>TRBJ1-1|.|20|many|TRBV14
CASSQDWAEDPMNTVPEAFF
TGTGCCAGCAGCCAAGATTGGGCCGAAGATCCTATGAACACTGTCCCTGAAGCTTTCTTT
>TRBJ2-3|.|11|few|TRBV20-1
CSAPYTDTQYF
TGCAGTGCTCCCTATACAGATACGCAGTATTTT
>TRBJ1-5|.|15|few|TRBV20-1
CSARHRGNRNQPQHF
TGCAGTGCTAGACACCGTGGGAACAGGAACCAGCCCCAGCATTTT
>TRBJ1-3|.|18|.|TRBV4-2
CASSQPRWERGSGNTIYF
TGTGCCAGCAGCCAACCCCGCTGGGAACGGGGCTCTGGAAACACCATATATTTT
>TRBJ2-1|.|14|.|TRBV5-1
CASSRSGEYNEQFF
TGCGCCAGCAGCCGCTCAGGGGAGTACAATGAGCAGTTCTTC
>TRBJ2-1|TRBD2|17|.|TRBV29-1
CSVESTGLAGAYNEQFF
TGCAGCGTTGAATCCACGGGACTAGCGGGAGCCTACAATGAGCAGTTCTTC
>TRBJ2-4|TRBD2|14|few|TRBV12-3/TRBV12-4
CASSFGLAENIQYF
TGTGCCAGCAGTTTTGGACTAGCGGAAAACATTCAGTACTTC
>TRBJ2-1|TRBD2|14|many|TRBV19
CASSATGGRNEQFF
TGTGCCAGTAGTGCGACGGGGGGTCGCAATGAGCAGTTCTTC